Presented here are 21 T cell receptor beta chains from one specimen sequenced in a study of post-analysis software for immune sequencing data. Study results and limitations: A handful of TRBV segments appeared more often in patients than in controls, and TRBV5-6, TRBV5-1 and TRBV20-1 were among these.

These receptors have no known antigen. Sequencing libraries made from TCR beta cDNA carried unique molecular identifiers. TCRdb reprocessed the PCR reads with MiXCR, giving one entry per CDR3 protein. The profile covers some 450,000 distinct CDR3 sequences, with roughly 45% appearing a single time and about 12% taken by the ten largest. Sequenced input: blood. These receptors were collected from a girl aged 10 to 17 with multiple sclerosis.

This CDR3 reads CASSWGGTEYEQYF. The CDR3 bases are TGTGCCAGCAGCTGGGGAGGCACGGAATACGAGCAGTACTTC. The chain is built from TRBV7-9 and TRBJ2-7, with D possibly TRBD2 on 6 matching bases. The CDR3 consists of 14 residues. V shed 4 bases and J shed 4 bases, with 14 bases lying between them. CDR1 is SEHNR, CDR2 FQNEAQ, per germline (reference sequence). The variable domain in full, completed from reference TRBV7-9 and TRBJ2-7, reads DTGVSQNPRHKITKRGQNVTFRCDPISEHNRLYWYRQTLGQGPEFLTYFQNEAQLEKSRLLSDRFSAERPKGSFSTLEIQRTEQGDSAMYLCASSWGGTEYEQYFGPGTRLTVT.

This clonotype occurred once. This rearrangement joins TRBV27 to TRBJ2-7; 7 nucleotides agree with TRBD2. This CDR3 has 12 amino acids. J gave up 2 bases and V 8 bases, and 3 bases lay outside the gene matches. Germline loops: CDR1 MNHEY, CDR2 SMNVEV (reference sequence). The CDR3 sequence: CASLGGAYEQYF. The CDR3 coding sequence is TGTGCCAGCCTGGGGGGGGCCTACGAGCAGTACTTC.

In its sample, this clonotype was seen many times. The genes are TRBV20-1 and TRBJ2-1; D is ambiguous. The CDR3 is 15 amino acids. Deletions cut 3 bases from V and 8 bases from J, with 20 bases between. The germline V gene encodes CDR1 DFQATT and CDR2 SNEGSKA (reference sequence). Here the CDR3 DNA reads TGCAGTGCTAGGGTGGCTAACTCTCTTCCCGATGAGCAGTTCTTC. Amino acids: CSARVANSLPDEQFF.

The chain joins TRBV12-3 or TRBV12-4 to TRBJ1-4; D is unclear. V was shortened by 6 bases and J by 1 base, with 12 bases between the two germline ends. CDR3 length: 15 amino acids. The DNA of the CDR3 is TGTGCCAGCAGCCCACTCTCAGGAACTAATGAAAAACTGTTTTTT. It encodes CASSPLSGTNEKLFF.

V gene TRBV10-3 combines with J gene TRBJ2-6; 11 nucleotides agree with TRBD1. The V gene end was trimmed by 7 bases and the J gene end by 1 base; junction bases not matched to a gene: 3. Germline V lookup: CDR1 ENHRY, CDR2 SYGVKD. CDR3 length: 16 amino acids. The CDR3 nucleotides are TGTGCCATCACCGGGACAGGGGGATCTGGGGCCAACGTCCTGACTTTC. Its translation: CAITGTGGSGANVLTF.

The table lists this clonotype with a few counts. V and J are TRBV28 and TRBJ2-7; D remains unclear. The V end lost 0 bases, the J end lost 0 bases, and 9 bases lay between the germline ends. Germline V gene lookup returns CDR1 MDHEN and CDR2 SYDVKM. The CDR3 consists of 15 residues. DNA of the CDR3: TGTGCCAGCAGTTTATGGTCTCTTTCCTCCTACGAGCAGTACTTC. As protein: CASSLWSLSSYEQYF.

This rearrangement joins TRBV27 to TRBJ1-4; D gene ambiguous. The CDR3 covers 15 residues. V gave up 4 bases and J gave up 8 bases, with 17 bases separating them. CDR1 is MNHEY, CDR2 SMNVEV, per germline (reference sequence). CDR3 residues: CASSSVPSRREKLFF. The CDR3 DNA sequence: TGTGCCAGCAGTTCGGTCCCGTCCCGACGCGAAAAACTGTTTTTT.

V and J are TRBV6-5 and TRBJ1-1; D not certain. Germline V lookup: CDR1 MNHEY, CDR2 SVGAGI. The CDR3 is 16 amino acids. V lost 0 bases, J lost 3 bases, and 14 bases lay in between. The DNA of the CDR3 is TGTGCCAGCAGTTACTCTTTCTCCCCGGTTGACACTGAAGCTTTCTTT. This gives the protein CASSYSFSPVDTEAFF.

The chain carries TRBV25-1 and TRBJ2-1, with 11 bases aligning to TRBD2. From germline, CDR1 is MGHDK and CDR2 SYGVNS. The length of the CDR3 is 15 residues. V shed 5 bases and J 6 bases; nucleotides not matched to a gene: 6. The DNA for the CDR3 is TGTGCCAGCAGTTCCCTAGCGGGAGGAGGCAATGAGCAGTTCTTC. Amino acids: CASSSLAGGGNEQFF.

The CDR3 sequence is CSASLQFLKNIQYF. The CDR3 coding sequence is TGCAGTGCTAGTCTTCAGTTTTTGAAAAACATTCAGTACTTC. The rearrangement joins TRBV20-1 to TRBJ2-4; no clear D. Germline-derived CDR1 and CDR2 are DFQATT and SNEGSKA (reference sequence). Trimming cost V 3 bases and J 4 bases, with 13 bases left between them. The CDR3 has 14 residues.

Of note for this clonotype: It may be a read error: a sequence one base away is much more abundant. The chain joins TRBV27 to TRBJ2-3; D not certain. The CDR3 covers 13 residues. V gave up 8 bases and J gave up 3 bases, with 12 bases separating them. The germline V gene encodes CDR1 MNHEY and CDR2 SMNVEV (reference sequence). CDR3 region: CASGPGSTDTQYF. The CDR3 DNA reads TGTGCCAGCGGTCCCGGTAGTACAGATACGCAGTATTTT.

This rearrangement joins TRBV5-6 to TRBJ1-2; perhaps TRBD1 as D (6 bases). Germline lookup yields CDR1 SGHDT and CDR2 YYEEEE. The V gene lost 1 base and the J gene lost 5 bases, with 12 bases spanning the gap. The length of the CDR3 is 14 residues. CDR3 loop: CASSLPFTGYGYTF. CDR3 nucleotides: TGTGCCAGCAGCTTGCCCTTTACAGGGTATGGCTACACCTTC.

The chain is built from TRBV6-5 and TRBJ1-6; D not certain. CDR3 length: 14 residues. From germline, CDR1 is MNHEY and CDR2 SVGAGI. V was clipped by 6 bases and J by 8 bases, with 14 bases between them. In DNA, the CDR3 is TGTGCCAGCAGGCGCGGAGCCCAGGATTCACCCCTCCACTTT. Its protein is CASRRGAQDSPLHF.

In its sample, this clonotype was seen a few times. The chain links TRBV6-5 to TRBJ2-1, with 7 nucleotides matching TRBD2. Germline CDR1 and CDR2: MNHEY and SVGAGI. This CDR3 spans 18 amino acids. Trimming removed 2 bases from V and 3 bases from J; junction bases left unmatched: 13. CDR3 DNA sequence: TGTGCCAGCAGTTACCCCCTCCCCCTAGCGGCCAGCTACAATGAGCAGTTCTTC. This gives the protein CASSYPLPLAASYNEQFF.

A remark on this clonotype: It is likely a read error, because the conserved phenylalanine at the end of the CDR3 is missing. This chain connects TRBV5-1 to TRBJ2-3, with 8 bases that match TRBD2. The V segment lost 4 bases and the J segment 2 bases; nucleotides outside the gene matches: 6. CDR1 is SGHRS and CDR2 is YFSETQ in the germline V gene. The CDR3 covers 15 residues. In DNA, the CDR3 is TGCGCCAGCAGCCTTAGCGGGGCTAACACAGATACGCAGTATGTT. Protein: CASSLSGANTDTQYV.

This clonotype was seen repeatedly, ten times or more. At one end the junction does not follow the germline gene, possibly because of a read error. The CDR3 DNA follows: TGCGCCAGCAGCTTGGACTTTAACAATGAGCAGTTCTTC. Translating gives CASSLDFNNEQFF. The chain employs TRBV7-2 and TRBJ2-1; D perhaps matches TRBD2 (5 bases). The germline CDR1 and CDR2 sequences are SGHTA and FQGNSA. CDR3 length: 13 residues.

The chain has TRBV12-3 or TRBV12-4 and TRBJ2-3; D is perhaps TRBD1 (5 bases). Trimming took off 5 bases at V and 0 bases at J, with 12 bases between the two ends. This CDR3 has 15 residues. CDR3 sequence: CASSGQGLSTDTQYF. The CDR3 bases are TGTGCCAGCAGTGGGCAGGGCCTGAGCACAGATACGCAGTATTTT.

This clonotype turned up a few times. This sequence joins TRBV5-6 and TRBJ1-4, with TRBD1 matching over 9 bases. The CDR3 contains 14 residues. Losses at the gene ends were 2 bases for V and 6 bases for J; bases not matched to a gene: 2. CDR1 is SGHDT, CDR2 YYEEEE, per germline. In nucleotides, the CDR3 is TGTGCCAGCAGCTTCGACAGGGGGTATGAAAAACTGTTTTTT. Translated, it gives CASSFDRGYEKLFF.

This clonotype has a handful of counts. The chain employs TRBV20-1 and TRBJ2-5; the match to TRBD2 covers 8 bases. Near its end, the DNA agrees better with TRBJ2-7, so the J call may be wrong. CDR3 size: 13 residues. Germline values: CDR1 DFQATT, CDR2 SNEGSKA (reference sequence). The CDR3 sequence is CSTQREKDSEQYF. The CDR3 region has the DNA TGCAGTACCCAGCGGGAGAAGGATTCCGAGCAGTACTTC.

This clonotype was observed a handful of times. The chain has TRBV4-3 and TRBJ1-2; 8 bases line up with TRBD1. Germline V gives CDR1 LGHNA, CDR2 YSLEER. CDR3 size: 15 residues. J lost 4 bases, V lost 0 bases, and 4 bases had no gene match. CDR3 nucleotides: TGCGCCAGCAGCCAAGATTGGACAGGGACCTATGGCTACACCTTC. It translates to CASSQDWTGTYGYTF.

The V and J genes are TRBV2 and TRBJ1-2; a weak D match, TRBD1 (5 bases). The CDR3 contains 15 residues. The V gene's germline CDR1 is SNHLY and CDR2 FYNNEI. V gave up 1 base and J gave up 0 bases, with 9 bases separating them. CDR3 protein: CASSEDTGANYGYTF. The DNA for the CDR3 is TGTGCCAGCAGTGAAGATACAGGTGCTAACTATGGCTACACCTTC.